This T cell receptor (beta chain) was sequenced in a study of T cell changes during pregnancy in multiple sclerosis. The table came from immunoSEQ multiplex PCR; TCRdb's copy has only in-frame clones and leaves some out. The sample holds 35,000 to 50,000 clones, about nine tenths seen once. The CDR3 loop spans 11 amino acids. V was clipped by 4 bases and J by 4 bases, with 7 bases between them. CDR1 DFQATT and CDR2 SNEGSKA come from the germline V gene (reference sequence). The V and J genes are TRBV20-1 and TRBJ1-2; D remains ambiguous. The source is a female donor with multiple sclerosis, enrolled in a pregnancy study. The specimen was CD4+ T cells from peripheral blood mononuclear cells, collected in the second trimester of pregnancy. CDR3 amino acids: CSATGAYGYTF. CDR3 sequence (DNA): TGCAGTGCTACCGGTGCCTATGGCTACACCTTC.